This TCR beta chain was recovered during a study of cytomegalovirus exposure and HLA in healthy donors. Study-level results: After further analysis at a later stage, 16,951 TCR beta sequences were associated with HLA alleles at 0.05 false discovery rate. Overall, about 160 TCR beta chains were annotated as cytomegalovirus-associated. Upon later analysis, TCR association rates were observed to vary by HLA locus, being highest for DRB1 and lowest for HLA-C.

Primers included in the PCR were 60 Vbeta and 13 Jbeta primers. Data came from immunoSEQ multiplex PCR; TCRdb stores just in-frame clones and leaves some out. The data show roughly 110,000 clones, with 65% to 75% seen just once and 3.5% to 5% held by the top ten. Regarding this clone: Its specificity is not known.

Sequencing was performed on PBMCs. The clonotype comes from a woman aged 40 to 50 in good health and CMV-seropositive.

CDR3 sequence reads: CASSQDLGLANQNEQFF. CDR3 coding DNA: TGCGCCAGCAGCCAAGATCTGGGACTAGCTAACCAGAATGAGCAGTTCTTC. The rearrangement uses TRBV4-1 and TRBJ2-1; 9 bases fit TRBD2. Germline trimming cut 0 bases from V and 7 bases from J; bases unmatched to any gene: 10. The CDR3 has 17 amino acids. Germline V lookup: CDR1 MGHRA, CDR2 YSYEKL.